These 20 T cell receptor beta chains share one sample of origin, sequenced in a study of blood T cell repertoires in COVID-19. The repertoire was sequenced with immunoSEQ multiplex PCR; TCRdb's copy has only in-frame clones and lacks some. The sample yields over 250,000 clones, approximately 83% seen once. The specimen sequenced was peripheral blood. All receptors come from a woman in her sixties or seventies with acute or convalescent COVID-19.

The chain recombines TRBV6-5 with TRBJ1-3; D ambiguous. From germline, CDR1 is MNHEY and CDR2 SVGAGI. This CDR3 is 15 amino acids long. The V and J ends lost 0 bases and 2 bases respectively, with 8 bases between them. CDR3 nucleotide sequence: TGTGCCAGCAGTTACTCGAACTCTCCTGGAAACACCATATATTTT. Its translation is CASSYSNSPGNTIYF.

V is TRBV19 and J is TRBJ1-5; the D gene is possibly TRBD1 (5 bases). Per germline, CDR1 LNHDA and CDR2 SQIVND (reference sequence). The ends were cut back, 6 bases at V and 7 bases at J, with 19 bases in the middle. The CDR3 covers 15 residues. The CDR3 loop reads CASSKSRGRLQPQHF. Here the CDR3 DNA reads TGTGCCAGTAGCAAGAGTAGGGGAAGGTTGCAGCCCCAGCATTTT.

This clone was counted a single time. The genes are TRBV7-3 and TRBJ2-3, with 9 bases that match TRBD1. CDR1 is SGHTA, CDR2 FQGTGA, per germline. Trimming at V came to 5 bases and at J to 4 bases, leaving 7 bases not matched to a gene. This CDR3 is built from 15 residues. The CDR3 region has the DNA TGTGCCAGCAGCCGAACAGGGGGCGAAGCAGATACGCAGTATTTT. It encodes CASSRTGGEADTQYF.

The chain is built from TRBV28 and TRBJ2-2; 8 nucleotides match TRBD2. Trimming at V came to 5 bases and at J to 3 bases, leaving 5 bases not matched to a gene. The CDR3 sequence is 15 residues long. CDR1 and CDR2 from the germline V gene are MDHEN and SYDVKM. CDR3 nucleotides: TGTGCCAGCAGTCCGGGAGGGGCGGACACCGGGGAGCTGTTTTTT. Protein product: CASSPGGADTGELFF.

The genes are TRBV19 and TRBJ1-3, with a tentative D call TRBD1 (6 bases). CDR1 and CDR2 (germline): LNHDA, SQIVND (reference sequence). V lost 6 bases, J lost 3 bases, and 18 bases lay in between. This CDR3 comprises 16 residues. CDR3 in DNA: TGTGCCAGTAGCCCGGGGAACAGGGTCGGTGGAAACACCATATATTTT. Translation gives CASSPGNRVGGNTIYF. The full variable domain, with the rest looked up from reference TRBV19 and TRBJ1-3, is DGGITQSPKYLFRKEGQNVTLSCEQNLNHDAMYWYRQDPGQGLRLIYYSQIVNDFQKGDIAEGYSVSREKKESFPLTVTSAQKNPTAFYLCASSPGNRVGGNTIYFGEGSWLTVV.

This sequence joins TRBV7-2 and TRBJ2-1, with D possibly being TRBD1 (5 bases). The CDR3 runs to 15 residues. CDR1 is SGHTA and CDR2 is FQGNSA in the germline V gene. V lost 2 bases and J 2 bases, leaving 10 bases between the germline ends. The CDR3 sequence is CASSLRRQTYNEQFF. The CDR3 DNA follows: TGTGCCAGCAGCTTACGTCGACAGACCTACAATGAGCAGTTCTTC.

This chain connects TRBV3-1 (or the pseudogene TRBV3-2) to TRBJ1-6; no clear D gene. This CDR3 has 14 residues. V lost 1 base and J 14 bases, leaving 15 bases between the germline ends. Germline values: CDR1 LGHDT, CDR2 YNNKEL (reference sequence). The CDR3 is CASSQGSGSVALHF. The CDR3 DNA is TGTGCCAGCAGCCAAGGGAGTGGGTCGGTAGCCCTCCACTTT.

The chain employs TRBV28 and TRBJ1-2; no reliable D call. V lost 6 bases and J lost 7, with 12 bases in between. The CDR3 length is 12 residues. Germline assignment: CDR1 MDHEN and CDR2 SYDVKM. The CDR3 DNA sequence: TGTGCCAGCAGCCTCGGCGAGGTTGGCTACACCTTC. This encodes CASSLGEVGYTF.

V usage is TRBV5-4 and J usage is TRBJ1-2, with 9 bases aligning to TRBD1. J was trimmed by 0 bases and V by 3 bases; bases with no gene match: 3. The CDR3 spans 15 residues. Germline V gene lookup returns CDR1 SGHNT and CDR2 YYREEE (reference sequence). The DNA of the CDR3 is TGTGCCAGCAGCTCCAGGGACAGGGCTAACTATGGCTACACCTTC. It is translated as CASSSRDRANYGYTF.

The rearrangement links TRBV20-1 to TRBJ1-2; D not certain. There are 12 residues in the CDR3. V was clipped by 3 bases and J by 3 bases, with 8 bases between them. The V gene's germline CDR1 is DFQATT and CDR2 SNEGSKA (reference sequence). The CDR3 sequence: CSASFGYYGYTF. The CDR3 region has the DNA TGCAGTGCTAGTTTCGGGTACTATGGCTACACCTTC.

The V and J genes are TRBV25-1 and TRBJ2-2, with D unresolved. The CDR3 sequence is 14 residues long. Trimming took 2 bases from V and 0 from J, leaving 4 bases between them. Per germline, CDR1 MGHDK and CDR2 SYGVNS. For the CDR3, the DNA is TGTGCCAGCAGTGAAAGCACGAACACCGGGGAGCTGTTTTTT. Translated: CASSESTNTGELFF.

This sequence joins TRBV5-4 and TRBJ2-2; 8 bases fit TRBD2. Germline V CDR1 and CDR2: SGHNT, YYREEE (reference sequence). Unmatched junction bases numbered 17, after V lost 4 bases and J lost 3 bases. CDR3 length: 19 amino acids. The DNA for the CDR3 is TGTGCCAGCAGCCCAGCCGGGAGGGGACTATCGTTGGACACCGGGGAGCTGTTTTTT. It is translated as CASSPAGRGLSLDTGELFF.

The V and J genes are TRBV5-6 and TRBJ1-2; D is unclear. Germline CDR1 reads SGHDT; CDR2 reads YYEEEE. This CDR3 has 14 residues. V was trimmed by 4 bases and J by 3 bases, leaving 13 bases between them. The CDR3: CASSPPLPYYGYTF. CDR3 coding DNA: TGTGCCAGCAGCCCCCCACTCCCCTACTATGGCTACACCTTC. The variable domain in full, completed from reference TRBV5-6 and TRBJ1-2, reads DAGVTQSPTHLIKTRGQQVTLRCSPKSGHDTVSWYQQALGQGPQFIFQYYEEEERQRGNFPDRFSGHQFPNYSSELNVNALLLGDSALYLCASSPPLPYYGYTFGSGTRLTVV.

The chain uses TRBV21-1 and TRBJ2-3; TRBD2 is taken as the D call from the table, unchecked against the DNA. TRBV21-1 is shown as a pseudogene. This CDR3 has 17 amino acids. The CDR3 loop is CAAKPAASADITDTQYF. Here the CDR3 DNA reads TGTGCCGCCAAGCCCGCCGCATCCGCGGATATCACAGATACGCAGTATTTT.

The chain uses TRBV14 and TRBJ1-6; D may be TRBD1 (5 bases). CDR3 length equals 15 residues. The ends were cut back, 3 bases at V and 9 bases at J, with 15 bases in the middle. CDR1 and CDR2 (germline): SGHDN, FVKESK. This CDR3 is CASSQLTAFSSPLHF. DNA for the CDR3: TGTGCCAGCAGCCAGTTGACAGCCTTCAGTTCACCCCTCCACTTT.

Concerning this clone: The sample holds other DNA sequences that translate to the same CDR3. The CDR3 region is CASSLASGEETQYF. DNA for the CDR3: TGCGCCAGCAGCTTGGCTAGCGGGGAAGAGACCCAGTACTTC. J is TRBJ2-5 and V is TRBV5-1, with 9 nucleotides matching TRBD2. The ends lost 0 bases at V and 3 bases at J; junction bases unmatched: 0. Per germline, CDR1 SGHRS and CDR2 YFSETQ. The CDR3 runs 14 residues. The full variable domain, rest sourced from reference TRBV5-1 and TRBJ2-5, is KAGVTQTPRYLIKTRGQQVTLSCSPISGHRSVSWYQQTPGQGLQFLFEYFSETQRNKGNFPGRFSGRQFSNSRSEMNVSTLELGDSALYLCASSLASGEETQYFGPGTRLLVL.

The CDR3 DNA sequence: TGTGCCAGCAGCGGCCGGGACAGGGGGGCCTACGAGCAGTACTTC. Translating it yields CASSGRDRGAYEQYF. J is TRBJ2-7 and V is TRBV6-5; 11 bases are a match to TRBD1. Germline values: CDR1 MNHEY, CDR2 SVGAGI. This CDR3 region has 15 residues. J was trimmed by 2 bases and V by 6 bases; bases with no gene match: 6.

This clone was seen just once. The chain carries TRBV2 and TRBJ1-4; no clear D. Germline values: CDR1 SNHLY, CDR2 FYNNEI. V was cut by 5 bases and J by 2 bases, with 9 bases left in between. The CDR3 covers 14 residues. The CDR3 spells CASSPRVTNEKLFF. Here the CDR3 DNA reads TGTGCCAGCAGTCCCCGGGTCACTAATGAAAAACTGTTTTTT.

In DNA form, the CDR3 reads TGTGCCTGGAGCAGGAGGGGTCTAGGGAACACTGAAGCTTTCTTT. Amino acids: CAWSRRGLGNTEAFF. The genes are TRBV30 and TRBJ1-1; maybe TRBD1 (5 bases). V was cut by 3 bases and J by 1 base, with 15 bases left in between. The CDR3 loop spans 15 amino acids. CDR1 is GTSNPN, CDR2 SVGIG, per germline (reference sequence).

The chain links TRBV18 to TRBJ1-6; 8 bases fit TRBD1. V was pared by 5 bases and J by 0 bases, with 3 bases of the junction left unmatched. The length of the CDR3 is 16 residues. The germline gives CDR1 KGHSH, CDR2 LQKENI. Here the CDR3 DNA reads TGTGCCAGCTCAAGGGACAGGAGCTCCTATAATTCACCCCTCCACTTT. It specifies CASSRDRSSYNSPLHF.